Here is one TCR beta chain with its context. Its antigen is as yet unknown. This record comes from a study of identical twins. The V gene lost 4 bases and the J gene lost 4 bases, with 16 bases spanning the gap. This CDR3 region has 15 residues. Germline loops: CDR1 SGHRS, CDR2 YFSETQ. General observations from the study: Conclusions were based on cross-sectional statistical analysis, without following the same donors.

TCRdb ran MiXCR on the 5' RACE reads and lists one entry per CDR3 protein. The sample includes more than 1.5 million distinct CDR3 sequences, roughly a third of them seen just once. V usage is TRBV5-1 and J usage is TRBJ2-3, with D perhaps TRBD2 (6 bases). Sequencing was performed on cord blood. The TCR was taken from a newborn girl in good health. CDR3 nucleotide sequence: TGCGCCAGCAGCCGCGGGACTGCTGTGGCAGATACGCAGTATTTT. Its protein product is CASSRGTAVADTQYF. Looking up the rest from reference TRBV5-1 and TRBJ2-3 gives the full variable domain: KAGVTQTPRYLIKTRGQQVTLSCSPISGHRSVSWYQQTPGQGLQFLFEYFSETQRNKGNFPGRFSGRQFSNSRSEMNVSTLELGDSALYLCASSRGTAVADTQYFGPGTRLTVL.